This TCR beta chain stems from a study of Tregs in tolerant kidney transplant recipients. Whole-study findings and limits: Validation in larger populations is needed because few patients were studied. This study did not directly address biological reproducibility.

This clone was counted a single time. The antigen is unknown. The CDR3 is made up of 14 amino acids. Germline assignment: CDR1 SGHDN and CDR2 FVKESK. Trimming pared 2 bases from V and 4 bases from J, leaving 10 bases between. Data came from immunoSEQ multiplex PCR; TCRdb stores just in-frame clones and leaves some out. The top ten clones hold under 0.65% of a sample with 200,000 to 300,000 clones, roughly four fifths of them seen once. Unstimulated regulatory T cells (CD4+CD25+CD127-), CD4+CD25- non-regulatory cells, CD4 and CD8 cells were FACS-sorted from thawed PBMCs. The chain uses TRBV14 and TRBJ2-3; the D is unclear. The source is a human donor in good health. Sequencing was performed on CD4+ T cells from blood. The CDR3 DNA sequence: TGTGCCAGCAGCCAATATGTTTTTCCAGATACGCAGTATTTT. Translated, it gives CASSQYVFPDTQYF.